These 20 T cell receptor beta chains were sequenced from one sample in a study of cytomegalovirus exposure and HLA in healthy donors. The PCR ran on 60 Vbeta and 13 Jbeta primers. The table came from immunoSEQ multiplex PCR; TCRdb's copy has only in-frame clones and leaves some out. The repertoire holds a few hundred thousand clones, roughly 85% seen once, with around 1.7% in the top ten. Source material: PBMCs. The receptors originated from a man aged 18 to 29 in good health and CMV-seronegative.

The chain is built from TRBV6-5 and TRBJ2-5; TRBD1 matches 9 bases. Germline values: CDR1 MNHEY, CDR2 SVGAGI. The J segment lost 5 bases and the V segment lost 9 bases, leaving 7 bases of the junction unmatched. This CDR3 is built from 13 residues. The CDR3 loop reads CASYRGQAETQYF. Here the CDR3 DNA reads TGTGCCAGTTACAGGGGGCAGGCGGAGACCCAGTACTTC.

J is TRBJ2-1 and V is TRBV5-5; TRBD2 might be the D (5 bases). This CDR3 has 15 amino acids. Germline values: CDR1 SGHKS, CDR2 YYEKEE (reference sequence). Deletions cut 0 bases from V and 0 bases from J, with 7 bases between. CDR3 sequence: CASSLAGSSYNEQFF. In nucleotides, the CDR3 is TGTGCCAGCAGCTTGGCGGGGAGCTCCTACAATGAGCAGTTCTTC.

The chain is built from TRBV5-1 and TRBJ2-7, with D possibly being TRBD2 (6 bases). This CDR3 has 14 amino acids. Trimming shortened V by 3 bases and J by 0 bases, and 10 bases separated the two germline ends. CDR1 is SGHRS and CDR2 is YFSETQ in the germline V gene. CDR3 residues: CASSSGVSSYEQYF. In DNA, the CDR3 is TGCGCCAGCAGCTCGGGGGTCAGCTCCTACGAGCAGTACTTC.

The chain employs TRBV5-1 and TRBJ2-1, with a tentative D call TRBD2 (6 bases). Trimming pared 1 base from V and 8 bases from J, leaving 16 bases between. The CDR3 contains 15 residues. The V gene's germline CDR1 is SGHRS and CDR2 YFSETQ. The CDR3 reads CASSLLSGAFDEQFF. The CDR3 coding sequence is TGCGCCAGCAGCTTGCTTAGCGGCGCTTTCGATGAGCAGTTCTTC.

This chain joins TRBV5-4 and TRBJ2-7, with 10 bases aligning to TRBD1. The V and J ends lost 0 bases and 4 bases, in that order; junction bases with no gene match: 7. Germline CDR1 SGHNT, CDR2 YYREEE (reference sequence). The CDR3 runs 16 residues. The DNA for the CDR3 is TGTGCCAGCAGCTTGGAGCGTCCGGGACAGGGGTACGAGCAGTACTTC. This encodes CASSLERPGQGYEQYF.

DNA for the CDR3: TGTGCCAGCACCCTATACAATGAGCAGTTCTTC. Protein: CASTLYNEQFF. The V call is TRBV6-5, the J call TRBJ2-1; D is ambiguous. V lost 7 bases and J lost 4, with 5 bases in between. Germline V gives CDR1 MNHEY, CDR2 SVGAGI. CDR3 size: 11 residues.

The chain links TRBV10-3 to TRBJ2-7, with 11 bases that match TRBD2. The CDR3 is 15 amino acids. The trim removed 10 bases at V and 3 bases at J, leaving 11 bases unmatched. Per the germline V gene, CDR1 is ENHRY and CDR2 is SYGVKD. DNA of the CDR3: TGTGCCACCACAGGAGAGCTAGCGGGAGGCTACGAGCAGTACTTC. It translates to CATTGELAGGYEQYF.

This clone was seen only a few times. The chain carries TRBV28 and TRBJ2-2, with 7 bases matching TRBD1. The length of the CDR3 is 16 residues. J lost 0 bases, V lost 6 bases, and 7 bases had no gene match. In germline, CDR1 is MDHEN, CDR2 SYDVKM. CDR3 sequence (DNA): TGTGCCAGCAGAGATGACAGGGCAACGAACACCGGGGAGCTGTTTTTT. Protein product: CASRDDRATNTGELFF.

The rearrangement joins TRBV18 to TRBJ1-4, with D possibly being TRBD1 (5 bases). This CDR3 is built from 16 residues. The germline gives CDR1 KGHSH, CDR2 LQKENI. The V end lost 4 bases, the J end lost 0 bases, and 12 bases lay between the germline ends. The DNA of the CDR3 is TGTGCCAGCTCACGTGGGGGGTTCGCAACTAATGAAAAACTGTTTTTT. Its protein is CASSRGGFATNEKLFF.

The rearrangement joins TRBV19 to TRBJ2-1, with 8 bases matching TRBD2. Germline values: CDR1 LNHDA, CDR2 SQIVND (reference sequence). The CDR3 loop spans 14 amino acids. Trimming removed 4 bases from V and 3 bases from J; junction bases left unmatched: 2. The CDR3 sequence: CASSNGGDYNEQFF. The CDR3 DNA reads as TGTGCCAGTAGTAACGGGGGGGACTACAATGAGCAGTTCTTC.

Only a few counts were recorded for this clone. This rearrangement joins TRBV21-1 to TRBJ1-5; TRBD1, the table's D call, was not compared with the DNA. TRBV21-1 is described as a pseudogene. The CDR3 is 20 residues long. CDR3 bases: TGTGCCAGCAGCAAAGCCCAATACCATATGCGAATCAGGGGGGATCAGCCCCAGCATTTT. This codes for CASSKAQYHMRIRGDQPQHF.

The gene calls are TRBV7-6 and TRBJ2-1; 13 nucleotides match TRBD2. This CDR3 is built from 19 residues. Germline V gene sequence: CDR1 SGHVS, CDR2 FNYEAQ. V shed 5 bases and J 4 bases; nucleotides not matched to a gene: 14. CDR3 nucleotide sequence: TGTGCCAGCAGCAAACAACGGACTAGCGGGAGATACCCGTACAATGAGCAGTTCTTC. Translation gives CASSKQRTSGRYPYNEQFF.

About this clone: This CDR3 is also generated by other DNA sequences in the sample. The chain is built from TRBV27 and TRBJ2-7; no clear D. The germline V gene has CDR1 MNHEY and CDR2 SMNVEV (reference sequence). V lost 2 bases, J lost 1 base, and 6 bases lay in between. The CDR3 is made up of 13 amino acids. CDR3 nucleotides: TGTGCCAGCAGTTTAGCCGGGTCCTACGAGCAGTACTTC. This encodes CASSLAGSYEQYF.

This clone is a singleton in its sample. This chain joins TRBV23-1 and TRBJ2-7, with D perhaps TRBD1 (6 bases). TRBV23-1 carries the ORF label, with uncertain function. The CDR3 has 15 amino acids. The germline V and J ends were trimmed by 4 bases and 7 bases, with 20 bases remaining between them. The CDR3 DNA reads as TGCGCCAGCAGTCCGCAGGGGCCCACCTTTCTAGAGCAGTACTTC. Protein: CASSPQGPTFLEQYF.

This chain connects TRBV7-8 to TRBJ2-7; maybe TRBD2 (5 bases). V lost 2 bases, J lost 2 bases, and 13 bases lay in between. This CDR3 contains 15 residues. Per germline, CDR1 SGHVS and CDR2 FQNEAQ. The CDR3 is CASSLMSGSAYEQYF. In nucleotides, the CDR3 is TGTGCCAGCAGCTTAATGTCGGGGTCGGCCTACGAGCAGTACTTC. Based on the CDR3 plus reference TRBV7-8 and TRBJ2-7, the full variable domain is GAGVSQSPRYKVAKRGQDVALRCDPISGHVSLFWYQQALGQGPEFLTYFQNEAQLDKSGLPSDRFFAERPEGSVSTLKIQRTQQEDSAVYLCASSLMSGSAYEQYFGPGTRLTVT.

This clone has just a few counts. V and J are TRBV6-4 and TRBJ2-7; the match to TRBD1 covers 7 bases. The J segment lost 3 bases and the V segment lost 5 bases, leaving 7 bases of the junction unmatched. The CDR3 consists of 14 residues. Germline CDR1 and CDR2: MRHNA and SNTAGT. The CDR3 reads CASSRIRDSYEQYF. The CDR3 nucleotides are TGTGCCAGCAGTCGCATCCGGGACAGCTACGAGCAGTACTTC.

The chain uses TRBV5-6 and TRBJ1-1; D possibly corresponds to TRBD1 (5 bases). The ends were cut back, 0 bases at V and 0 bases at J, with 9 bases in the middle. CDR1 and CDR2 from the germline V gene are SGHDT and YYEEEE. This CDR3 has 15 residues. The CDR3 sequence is CASSLGGFMNTEAFF. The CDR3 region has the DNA TGTGCCAGCAGCTTGGGGGGCTTTATGAACACTGAAGCTTTCTTT.

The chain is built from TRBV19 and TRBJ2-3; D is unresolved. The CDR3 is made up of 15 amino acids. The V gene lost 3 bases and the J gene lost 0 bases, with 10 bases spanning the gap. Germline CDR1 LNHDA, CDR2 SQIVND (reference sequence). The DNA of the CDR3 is TGTGCCAGTAGTATTATGGGCCAAAGCACAGATACGCAGTATTTT. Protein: CASSIMGQSTDTQYF.

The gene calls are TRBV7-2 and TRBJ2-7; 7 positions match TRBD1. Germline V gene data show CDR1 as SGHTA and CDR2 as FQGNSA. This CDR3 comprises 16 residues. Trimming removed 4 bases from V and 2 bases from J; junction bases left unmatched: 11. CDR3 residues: CASSWVDGQATYEQYF. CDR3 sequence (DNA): TGTGCCAGCAGCTGGGTGGATGGACAGGCCACCTACGAGCAGTACTTC.

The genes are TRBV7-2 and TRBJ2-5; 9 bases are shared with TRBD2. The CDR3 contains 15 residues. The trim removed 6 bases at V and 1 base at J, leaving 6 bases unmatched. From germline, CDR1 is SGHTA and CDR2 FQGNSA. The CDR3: CASRPGTSLQETQYF. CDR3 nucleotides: TGTGCCAGCAGACCCGGGACTAGCCTCCAAGAGACCCAGTACTTC.